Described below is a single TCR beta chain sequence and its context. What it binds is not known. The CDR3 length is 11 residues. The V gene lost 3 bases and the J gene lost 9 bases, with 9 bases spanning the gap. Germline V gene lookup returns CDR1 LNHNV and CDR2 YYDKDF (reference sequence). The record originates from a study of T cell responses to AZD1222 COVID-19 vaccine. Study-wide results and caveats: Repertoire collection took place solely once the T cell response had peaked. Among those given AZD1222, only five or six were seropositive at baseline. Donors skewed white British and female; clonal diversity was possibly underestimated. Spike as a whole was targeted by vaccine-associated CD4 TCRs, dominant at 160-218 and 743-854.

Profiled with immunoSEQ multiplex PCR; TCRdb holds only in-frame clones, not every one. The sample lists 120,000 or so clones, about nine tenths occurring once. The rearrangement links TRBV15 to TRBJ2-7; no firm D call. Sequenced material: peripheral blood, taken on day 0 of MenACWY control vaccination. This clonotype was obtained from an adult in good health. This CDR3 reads CATSSHFGQYF. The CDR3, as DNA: TGTGCCACCAGCAGTCACTTCGGGCAGTACTTC.